One sample yielded the 26 T cell receptor beta chains listed below, sequenced in a study. TCRdb re-derived calls from the RT-PCR reads in MiXCR, one entry per CDR3 protein. Seen here are more than 550,000 distinct CDR3 sequences, 13% to 15% observed once, and the top ten hold 3.6%. Sequencing was carried out using memory CD4+ T cells from blood. These receptors all stem from a female donor in good health, serving as a healthy control.

This clonotype appeared once. The CDR3 sequence is CAKKGQGGNSPLHF. The CDR3 DNA is TGTGCCAAAAAGGGACAGGGCGGCAATTCACCCCTCCACTTT. The V gene is TRBV2, the J gene TRBJ1-6; 9 bases map to TRBD1. Germline lookup yields CDR1 SNHLY and CDR2 FYNNEI. This CDR3 is 14 amino acids long. The V gene end was trimmed by 10 bases and the J gene end by 7 bases; junction bases not matched to a gene: 8.

The V gene is TRBV6-1, the J gene TRBJ2-5; D gene unclear. The CDR3 extends over 13 amino acids. Between the trimmed V and J ends, which lost 7 bases and 7 bases, there was a span of 16 bases. The germline V gene has CDR1 MNHNS and CDR2 SASEGT. The CDR3 DNA is TGTGCCAGCATCTTGGTCGCGGCCGGGACCCAGTACTTC. Translation gives CASILVAAGTQYF.

J is TRBJ1-1 and V is TRBV2, with D unresolved. This CDR3 spans 12 amino acids. V lost 7 bases and J 4 bases, leaving 10 bases between the germline ends. Germline V gene sequence: CDR1 SNHLY, CDR2 FYNNEI. CDR3 region: CASTPRTTEAFF. In DNA, the CDR3 is TGTGCCAGCACCCCCCGAACCACTGAAGCTTTCTTT.

This clonotype was observed a few times. The J gene is TRBJ1-6, the V gene TRBV20-1; 9 nucleotides match TRBD1. This CDR3 spans 13 amino acids. Germline values: CDR1 DFQATT, CDR2 SNEGSKA (reference sequence). V trimming: 3 bases; J trimming: 9 bases; junction bases outside the gene matches: 3. The CDR3 DNA sequence: TGCAGTGCTAGGGAGACAGGGGGTTCACCCCTCCACTTT. Translation gives CSARETGGSPLHF.

J is TRBJ2-1 and V is TRBV27; D remains ambiguous. There are 14 residues in the CDR3. Trimming left V 3 bases short and J 4 bases short, with 10 bases between. Germline lookup yields CDR1 MNHEY and CDR2 SMNVEV (reference sequence). The CDR3 coding sequence is TGTGCCAGCAGTTTCGGTGTGGAGTACAATGAGCAGTTCTTC. Amino acid sequence: CASSFGVEYNEQFF.

The CDR3 nucleotides are TGTGCCAGCAGCGCCGGGACAGGGGGCCCAGATACGCAGTATTTT. This gives the protein CASSAGTGGPDTQYF. The chain couples TRBV11-2 to TRBJ2-3; 12 nucleotides match TRBD1. The CDR3 is made up of 15 amino acids. V was clipped by 5 bases and J by 4 bases; unmatched bases: 4. Per germline, CDR1 SGHAT and CDR2 FQNNGV.

This chain uses TRBV29-1 with TRBJ2-6; TRBD1 might be the D (6 bases). Trimming took 5 bases from V and 0 from J, leaving 11 bases between them. Germline values: CDR1 SQVTM, CDR2 ANQGSEA. The CDR3 is made up of 15 amino acids. CDR3 nucleotide sequence: TGCAGCGTTTCCGGACAGAACTCTGGGGCCAACGTCCTGACTTTC. Translated: CSVSGQNSGANVLTF.

This clonotype was counted at least ten times. V is TRBV12-3 or TRBV12-4 and J is TRBJ2-6; D is possibly TRBD1 or TRBD2 (5 bases each). The CDR3 has 15 amino acids. V was clipped by 4 bases and J by 4 bases, with 11 bases between them. The DNA of the CDR3 is TGTGCCAGCAGTTCGAGGGGTGCAGGGGCCAACGTCCTGACTTTC. Translating gives CASSSRGAGANVLTF.

This clonotype was counted only a few times. The CDR3 protein is CASAGDSTNEKLFF. Written as DNA, the CDR3 is TGTGCCAGCGCCGGGGACAGCACTAATGAAAAACTGTTTTTT. This chain connects TRBV28 to TRBJ1-4, with 7 bases that match TRBD1. Unmatched junction bases numbered 5, after V lost 8 bases and J lost 2 bases. The CDR3 consists of 14 residues. Per germline, CDR1 MDHEN and CDR2 SYDVKM.

V usage is TRBV18 and J usage is TRBJ1-2; the D gene is possibly TRBD1 (6 bases). CDR1 is KGHSH, CDR2 LQKENI, per germline. V shed 5 bases and J shed 4 bases, with 17 bases lying between them. CDR3 size: 15 residues. The CDR3 DNA is TGTGCCAGCTCATCGGGACCGGACAGCCCCTATGGCTACACCTTC. This sequence encodes CASSSGPDSPYGYTF. Drawing the rest from reference TRBV18 and TRBJ1-2, the complete variable domain is NAGVMQNPRHLVRRRGQEARLRCSPMKGHSHVYWYRQLPEEGLKFMVYLQKENIIDESGMPKERFSAEFPKEGPSILRIQQVVRGDSAAYFCASSSGPDSPYGYTFGSGTRLTVV.

J is TRBJ2-5 and V is TRBV12-3 or TRBV12-4; 8 bases fit TRBD1. The CDR3 is 15 residues long. V dropped 0 bases and J dropped 4; count of bases not matched to a gene: 4. The CDR3 bases are TGTGCCAGCAGTTTAGCGTACACAGGGGGAGAGACCCAGTACTTC. Translation: CASSLAYTGGETQYF.

In its sample, this clonotype was seen many times. J is TRBJ2-5 and V is TRBV29-1; D is perhaps TRBD2 (5 bases). V was trimmed by 7 bases and J by 1 base, leaving 7 bases between them. The CDR3 spans 11 residues. Germline loops: CDR1 SQVTM, CDR2 ANQGSEA. CDR3 protein: CSAGFQETQYF. The CDR3 DNA reads TGCAGCGCGGGATTCCAAGAGACCCAGTACTTC. Based on the CDR3 plus reference TRBV29-1 and TRBJ2-5, the full variable domain is SAVISQKPSRDICQRGTSLTIQCQVDSQVTMMFWYRQQPGQSLTLIATANQGSEATYESGFVIDKFPISRPNLTFSTLTVSNMSPEDSSIYLCSAGFQETQYFGPGTRLLVL.

V usage is TRBV7-3 and J usage is TRBJ2-1; D gene uncertain. The germline CDR1 and CDR2 sequences are SGHTA and FQGTGA. The CDR3 runs 17 residues. V was clipped by 5 bases and J by 4 bases, with 21 bases between them. The DNA for the CDR3 is TGTGCCAGCAGCCCCGACTCTGCGGCGAACTCTTACAATGAGCAGTTCTTC. The encoded protein is CASSPDSAANSYNEQFF.

This clonotype was detected ten times or more. V and J are TRBV28 and TRBJ2-4; 7 bases match TRBD2. The length of the CDR3 is 13 residues. The germline gives CDR1 MDHEN, CDR2 SYDVKM. After removal of 8 bases from V and 6 bases from J, the junction contained 7 bases not matched to a gene. The CDR3: CASRGRVGNIQYF. For the CDR3, the DNA is TGTGCCAGCCGCGGGAGAGTGGGAAACATTCAGTACTTC.

This clonotype was picked up many times. CDR3 sequence reads: CASSPDRGGYGYTF. In DNA, the CDR3 is TGTGCCAGCAGTCCGGACAGGGGCGGCTATGGCTACACCTTC. V usage is TRBV12-3 or TRBV12-4 and J usage is TRBJ1-2, with 9 bases fitting TRBD1. V shed 5 bases and J 4 bases; nucleotides not matched to a gene: 5. The CDR3 is 14 residues long.

This clonotype has just a few counts. V and J are TRBV5-6 and TRBJ2-1; TRBD2 agrees at 13 bases. In germline, CDR1 is SGHDT, CDR2 YYEEEE. The CDR3 has 16 amino acids. After removal of 4 bases from V and 3 bases from J, the junction contained 4 bases not matched to a gene. Here the CDR3 reads CASSPGLAGRYNEQFF. CDR3 DNA sequence: TGTGCCAGCAGCCCGGGACTAGCGGGGCGCTACAATGAGCAGTTCTTC.

This clonotype was picked up many times. The gene calls are TRBV7-2 and TRBJ2-6; D is possibly TRBD1 (6 bases). CDR3 length: 13 amino acids. In germline, CDR1 is SGHTA, CDR2 FQGNSA. The V and J ends lost 5 bases and 10 bases respectively, with 12 bases between them. The CDR3: CASSPPGQNVLTF. In DNA form, the CDR3 reads TGTGCCAGCAGCCCGCCAGGACAGAACGTCCTGACTTTC.

The chain uses TRBV20-1 and TRBJ2-3; D perhaps matches TRBD1 (7 bases). CDR3 size: 12 residues. With 6 bases removed from V and 5 bases from J, the gap between germline ends came to 12 bases. Germline V CDR1 and CDR2: DFQATT, SNEGSKA (reference sequence). CDR3: CSAQGGIDTQYF. As DNA, the CDR3 is TGCAGTGCCCAGGGGGGCATAGATACGCAGTATTTT.

This chain uses TRBV7-9 with TRBJ1-1; TRBD1 matches 7 bases. V lost 6 bases, J lost 8 bases, and 6 bases stayed unmatched. This CDR3 has 12 residues. CDR1 and CDR2 from the germline V gene are SEHNR and FQNEAQ (reference sequence). CDR3 amino acids: CASSSEDREAFF. In DNA form, the CDR3 reads TGTGCCAGCAGTTCAGAGGACAGGGAAGCTTTCTTT.

This clonotype has more than one count but fewer than ten. The chain links TRBV4-3 to TRBJ1-4; 10 bases fit TRBD1. The V and J ends lost 4 bases and 5 bases, in that order; junction bases with no gene match: 19. Germline assignment: CDR1 LGHNA and CDR2 YSLEER. The CDR3 is 20 amino acids. The CDR3 loop reads CASSPRPLGTGVSRNEKLFF. As DNA, the CDR3 is TGCGCCAGCAGCCCCCGGCCCCTCGGGACAGGGGTTAGTAGGAATGAAAAACTGTTTTTT.

A few counts support this clonotype. CDR3 sequence reads: CATSDPGFGTGGTDTQYF. For the CDR3, the DNA is TGTGCCACCAGTGACCCGGGCTTCGGGACAGGGGGCACAGATACGCAGTATTTT. The chain combines TRBV24-1 with TRBJ2-3; 10 bases are a match to TRBD1. Per the germline V gene, CDR1 is KGHDR and CDR2 is SFDVKD. This CDR3 region has 18 residues. V was pared by 4 bases and J by 1 base, with 10 bases of the junction left unmatched.

This clonotype showed up many times. One junction end disagrees with the germline gene, perhaps due to a read error. The V and J genes are TRBV20-1 and TRBJ2-1; weak D call: TRBD2 (6 bases). CDR1 and CDR2 from the germline V gene are DFQATT and SNEGSKA (reference sequence). This CDR3 spans 15 amino acids. In nucleotides, the CDR3 is TGCAGTGCTAGAGAGGGAGCGGCCCCGGGGACTTCTCGGGTCTTC. Protein sequence: CSAREGAAPGTSRVF.

In this sample, this clonotype turned up a few times. A junction boundary mismatches the germline segment, possibly from a read error. CDR3 sequence: CSSSGQLAGEYNEQFF. The CDR3 DNA is TGCTCCAGCAGCGGACAACTAGCGGGAGAGTACAATGAGCAGTTCTTC. The gene calls are TRBV5-1 and TRBJ2-1; TRBD2 matches at 11 bases. The length of the CDR3 is 16 residues. The germline CDR1 and CDR2 sequences are SGHRS and YFSETQ. Full variable domain (rest looked up from reference TRBV5-1 and TRBJ2-1): KAGVTQTPRYLIKTRGQQVTLSCSPISGHRSVSWYQQTPGQGLQFLFEYFSETQRNKGNFPGRFSGRQFSNSRSEMNVSTLELGDSALYLCSSSGQLAGEYNEQFFGPGTRLTVL.

This rearrangement joins TRBV9 to TRBJ1-6; D gene uncertain. The V end lost 4 bases, the J end lost 7 bases, and 12 bases lay between the germline ends. This CDR3 is built from 14 residues. From germline, CDR1 is SGDLS and CDR2 YYNGEE. This CDR3 reads CASSQRTANSPLHF. DNA for the CDR3: TGTGCCAGCAGCCAACGGACGGCCAATTCACCCCTCCACTTT.

The chain has TRBV20-1 and TRBJ1-1; TRBD1 is a possible D gene (6 bases). Trimming took 3 bases from V and 5 from J, leaving 22 bases between them. Germline-derived CDR1 and CDR2 are DFQATT and SNEGSKA (reference sequence). The CDR3 is 16 residues long. CDR3 sequence (DNA): TGCAGTGCTAGTCCTCCCGGGGGCGCCTGGCGGACTGAAGCTTTCTTT. Amino acids: CSASPPGGAWRTEAFF.

This clonotype was seen a handful of times. The V call is TRBV20-1, the J call TRBJ1-1, with 9 positions matching TRBD1. The CDR3 has 14 amino acids. J gave up 0 bases and V 5 bases, and 4 bases lay outside the gene matches. CDR1 is DFQATT, CDR2 SNEGSKA, per germline (reference sequence). The CDR3 coding sequence is TGCAGTGCTTTTGACAGGGGGATGAACACTGAAGCTTTCTTT. Translated, it gives CSAFDRGMNTEAFF.